Listed below are T cell receptor beta chains from one sample, sequenced in a study of tissue T cells after allogeneic stem cell transplantation. The table came from immunoSEQ multiplex PCR; TCRdb's copy has only in-frame clones and leaves some out. The table includes about 10,000 clones, about three fifths detected once. Sequencing was performed on tissue from the jejunum, taken at autopsy. Receptor source: a woman between 18 and 55 years old with breast cancer. Each CDR3 is given with its conserved first and last residue. The D gene is left open where the match is weak. The size of a clone is reported for some rows only, either as once, few or many, or as a class for expanded clones.

len: 14
v_gene: TRBV28
j_gene: TRBJ1-2
abundance: .
d_gene: .
CDR3nt: TGTGCCAGCAGTGGCCCGGGACACCGTAATGGCTACACCTTC
CDR3aa: CASSGPGHRNGYTF

len: 16
v_gene: TRBV6-2/TRBV6-3
j_gene: TRBJ1-5
abundance: medium-sized
d_gene: .
CDR3nt: TGTGCCAGCAGTCGAGGGGGGAGGCTTGGTAATCAGCCCCAGCATTTT
CDR3aa: CASSRGGRLGNQPQHF

len: 17
v_gene: TRBV28
j_gene: TRBJ2-7
abundance: .
d_gene: .
CDR3nt: TGTGCCAGCAGTATACCAATAGGGACCCAAATCTCCTACGAGCAGTACTTC
CDR3aa: CASSIPIGTQISYEQYF

len: 14
v_gene: TRBV4-3
j_gene: TRBJ2-3
abundance: .
d_gene: TRBD2
CDR3nt: TGCGCCAGCGGTCCTAGCGGGACTCGGGATACGCAGTATTTT
CDR3aa: CASGPSGTRDTQYF

len: 14
v_gene: TRBV5-6
j_gene: TRBJ1-1
abundance: once
d_gene: .
CDR3nt: TGTGCCAGCAGCCGCACAGGGACGGGGACTGAAGCTTTCTTT
CDR3aa: CASSRTGTGTEAFF

len: 14
v_gene: TRBV5-1
j_gene: TRBJ1-1
abundance: .
d_gene: .
CDR3nt: TGCGCCAGCAGCTCGGAATCTGGACGCACTGAAGCTTTCTTT
CDR3aa: CASSSESGRTEAFF

len: 18
v_gene: TRBV5-4
j_gene: TRBJ2-5
abundance: .
d_gene: TRBD2
CDR3nt: TGTGCCAGCAGCTTGGCCACAGGGCTAGCGGGGAACCAAGAGACCCAGTACTTC
CDR3aa: CASSLATGLAGNQETQYF

len: 18
v_gene: TRBV11-2
j_gene: TRBJ1-3
abundance: .
d_gene: .
CDR3nt: TGTGCCAGCAGCTTACAGGACGGCTTCGGGGTCTCTGGAAACACCATATATTTT
CDR3aa: CASSLQDGFGVSGNTIYF

len: 10
v_gene: TRBV20-1
j_gene: TRBJ2-7
abundance: .
d_gene: .
CDR3nt: TGCAGTGCTAGGCAGAACGAGCAGTACTTC
CDR3aa: CSARQNEQYF

len: 15
v_gene: TRBV7-2
j_gene: TRBJ1-2
abundance: .
d_gene: TRBD1
CDR3nt: TGTGCCAGCAGCACCAGGGGGCTGGGCGACTATGGCTACACCTTC
CDR3aa: CASSTRGLGDYGYTF

len: 16
v_gene: TRBV5-4
j_gene: TRBJ2-5
abundance: once
d_gene: .
CDR3nt: TGTGCCAGCAGCTTGGACCGGCGGGCCTCCCAAGAGACCCAGTACTTC
CDR3aa: CASSLDRRASQETQYF

len: 14
v_gene: TRBV7-3
j_gene: TRBJ2-5
abundance: .
d_gene: .
CDR3nt: TGTGCCAGCAGCTTAAATGCCGGGCAAGAGACCCAGTACTTC
CDR3aa: CASSLNAGQETQYF

len: 15
v_gene: TRBV18
j_gene: TRBJ1-1
abundance: .
d_gene: .
CDR3nt: TGTGCCAGTTACCCACTCGGGGGGGCGCGCACTGAAGCTTTCTTT
CDR3aa: CASYPLGGARTEAFF

len: 15
v_gene: TRBV5-6
j_gene: TRBJ2-5
abundance: .
d_gene: .
CDR3nt: TGTGCCAGCAGCGAGGGGGGTCCGGGGCTGGAGACCCAGTACTTC
CDR3aa: CASSEGGPGLETQYF